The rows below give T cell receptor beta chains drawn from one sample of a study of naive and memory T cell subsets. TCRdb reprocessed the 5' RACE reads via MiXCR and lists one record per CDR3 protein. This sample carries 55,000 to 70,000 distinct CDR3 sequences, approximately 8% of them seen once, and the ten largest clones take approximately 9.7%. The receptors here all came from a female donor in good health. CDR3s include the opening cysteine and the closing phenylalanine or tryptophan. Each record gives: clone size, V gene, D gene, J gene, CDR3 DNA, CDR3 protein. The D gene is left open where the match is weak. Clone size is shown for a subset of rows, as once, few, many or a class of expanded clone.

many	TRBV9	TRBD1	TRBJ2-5	TGTGCCAGCAGCGTTGGGACAGGGCAACAAGAGACCCAGTACTTC	CASSVGTGQQETQYF
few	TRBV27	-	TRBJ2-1	TGTGCCAGCAGTTGGTTTAGTGGGGTCGGGCAGTTCTTC	CASSWFSGVGQFF
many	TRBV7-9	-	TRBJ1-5	TGTGCCAGCAGCGTCCAAGGGGATCAGCCCCAGCATTTT	CASSVQGDQPQHF
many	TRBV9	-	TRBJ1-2	TGTGCCAGCAGCGTGGACACCAACTATGGCTACACCTTC	CASSVDTNYGYTF
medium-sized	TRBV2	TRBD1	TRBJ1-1	TGTGCCAGCAGTGACACCGAAAGGACAGGGTGGACTGAAGCTTTCTTT	CASSDTERTGWTEAFF
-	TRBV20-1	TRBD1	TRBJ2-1	TGCAGTGCTAGAGGTCGCAGGGGGCGTTTTGAGCAGTTCTTC	CSARGRRGRFEQFF
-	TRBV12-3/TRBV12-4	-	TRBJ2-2	TGTGCCAGCAGATTTTCCGGGGAGCTGTTTTTT	CASRFSGELFF
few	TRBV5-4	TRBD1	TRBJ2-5	TGTGCCAGCAGCTTGCCCGGACAGGGAGTTCAAGAGACCCAGTACTTC	CASSLPGQGVQETQYF
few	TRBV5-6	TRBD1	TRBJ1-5	TGTGCCAGCAGCACAGGGGGCGCGAGTGTAGATCAGCCCCAGCATTTT	CASSTGGASVDQPQHF
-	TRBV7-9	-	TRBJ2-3	TGTGCCAGCAGCTTGACAGAATCAGCCACAGATACGCAGTATTTT	CASSLTESATDTQYF
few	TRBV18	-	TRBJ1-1	TGTGCCAGCTCACTCAGACAGGCCATTGACACTGAAGCTTTCTTT	CASSLRQAIDTEAFF
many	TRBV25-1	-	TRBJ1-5	TGTGCCAGCAGTATTGGCCATCAGCCCCAGCATTTT	CASSIGHQPQHF
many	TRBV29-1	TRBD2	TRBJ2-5	TGCAGCGTTAAGTCGGGGGGGCATGGAGAGACCCAGTACTTC	CSVKSGGHGETQYF
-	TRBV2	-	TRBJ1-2	TGTGCCAGCAGTCCCTGGACCGCTAACTATGGCTACACCTTC	CASSPWTANYGYTF
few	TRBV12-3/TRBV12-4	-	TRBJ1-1	TGTGCCACCGGACGGAGGAACACTGAAGCTTTCTTT	CATGRRNTEAFF
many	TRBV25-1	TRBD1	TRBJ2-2	TGTGCCAGCAGTGAATTGAGAGGGGGCAACACCGGGGAGCTGTTTTTT	CASSELRGGNTGELFF
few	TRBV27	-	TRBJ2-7	TGTGCCAGCGGTAGACAGGTCTCTTCCTACGAGCAGTACTTC	CASGRQVSSYEQYF
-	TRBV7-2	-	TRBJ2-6	TGTGCCAGCAGCACGAACTCTGGGGCCAACGTCCTGACTTTC	CASSTNSGANVLTF
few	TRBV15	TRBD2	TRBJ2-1	TGTGCCACCAGCACGCCTCTCGCGGGGGACTCGTTCTCCTACAATGAGCAGTTCTTC	CATSTPLAGDSFSYNEQFF
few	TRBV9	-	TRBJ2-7	TGTGCCAGCAGCGTATCGACAGGCCCCTACGAGCAGTACTTC	CASSVSTGPYEQYF
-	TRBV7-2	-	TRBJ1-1	TGTGCCAGCAGCTTAGAGGGCCTTTGGGGAACTGAAGCTTTCTTT	CASSLEGLWGTEAFF
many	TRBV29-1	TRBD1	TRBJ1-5	TGCAGCGTGTTGACAGGGGGCCAGCCCCAGCATTTT	CSVLTGGQPQHF
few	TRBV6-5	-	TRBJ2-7	TGTGCCAGCAGGACCCGCACGGGTACCTACGAGCAGTACTTC	CASRTRTGTYEQYF
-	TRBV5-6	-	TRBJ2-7	TGTGCCAGCAGCTTGGGGCCCTCCGGGGGACCCTACGAGCAGTACTTC	CASSLGPSGGPYEQYF
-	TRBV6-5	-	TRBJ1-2	TGTGCCAGCAGAACAACTAGACAGTACCCTAACTATGGCTACACCTTC	CASRTTRQYPNYGYTF
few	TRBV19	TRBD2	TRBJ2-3	TGTGCCAGTAGTCGGCGACTGACTAGCGAGGCCACAGATACGCAGTATTTT	CASSRRLTSEATDTQYF
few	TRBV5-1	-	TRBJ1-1	TGCGCCAGCAGCTTGGAACCGAAAATGAACACTGAAGCTTTCTTT	CASSLEPKMNTEAFF
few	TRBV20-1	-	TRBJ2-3	TGCAGTGCTAGAGATCTTCGCTCTAGCACAGATACGCAGTATTTT	CSARDLRSSTDTQYF
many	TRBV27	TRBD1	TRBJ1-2	TGTGCCAGCAGTCGCGCTGGGCCAGGGGGCATGAGGTACTATGGCTACACCTTC	CASSRAGPGGMRYYGYTF
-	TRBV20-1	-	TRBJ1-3	TGCAGTGCTTCTCTCGTGGGCCCTGGAAACACCATATATTTT	CSASLVGPGNTIYF
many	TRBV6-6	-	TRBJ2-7	TGTGCCAGCAGTTACTATGGGCCCGAGGGCGAGCAGTACTTC	CASSYYGPEGEQYF
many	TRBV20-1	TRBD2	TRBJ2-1	TGCAGTGCTAGAGATCTGTTAACTAGCGGGGGGACGGGCAATGAGCAGTTCTTC	CSARDLLTSGGTGNEQFF
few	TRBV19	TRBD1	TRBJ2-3	TGTGCCAGTAGTATACCGGGACAGGTCACAGATACGCAGTATTTT	CASSIPGQVTDTQYF
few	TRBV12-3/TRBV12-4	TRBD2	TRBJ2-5	TGTGCCAGCAGTACTATAAAGCGGGGACGAGAGACCCAGTACTTC	CASSTIKRGRETQYF
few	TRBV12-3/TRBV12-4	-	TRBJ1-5	TGTGCCAGCAGGGGCAGCAATCAGCCCCAGCATTTT	CASRGSNQPQHF
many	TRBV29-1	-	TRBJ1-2	TGCAGCGTCCGAGACTTGACACGAGCTAACTATGGCTACACCTTC	CSVRDLTRANYGYTF
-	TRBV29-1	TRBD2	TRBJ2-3	TGCAGCGGCGTGGGCGGGGGGGCCCGGGATACGCAGTATTTT	CSGVGGGARDTQYF
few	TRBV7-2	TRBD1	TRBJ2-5	TGTGCCAGCAGCTTAGTCGGGACAGGGGGAGGAGAGACCCAGTACTTC	CASSLVGTGGGETQYF
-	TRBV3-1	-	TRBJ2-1	TGTGCCAGCAGCCAATCGGGCCTGAGACAGTTCTTC	CASSQSGLRQFF
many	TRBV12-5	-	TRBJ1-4	TGTGCTAGTGGTTTGGGCAGGTGGAGTGCCGACGGAAAACTGTTTTTT	CASGLGRWSADGKLFF
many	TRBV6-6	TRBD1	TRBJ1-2	TGTGCCAGCAGACGTGGGACAGGGAATGGCTACACCTTC	CASRRGTGNGYTF
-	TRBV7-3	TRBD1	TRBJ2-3	TGTGCCAGCAGCCTACAGGGGGAAACAGATACGCAGTATTTT	CASSLQGETDTQYF
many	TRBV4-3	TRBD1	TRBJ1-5	TGCGCCAGCAGCCAAGGACAGGGTTATCAGCCCCAGCATTTT	CASSQGQGYQPQHF
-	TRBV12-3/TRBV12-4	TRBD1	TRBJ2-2	TGTGCCAGCACCACAAACCGGGGGACAGGGAGGAACACCGGGGAGCTGTTTTTT	CASTTNRGTGRNTGELFF
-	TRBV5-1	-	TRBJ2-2	TGCGCCAGTAAGAAGGTTACGACAGCTTACACCGGGGAGCTGTTTTTT	CASKKVTTAYTGELFF
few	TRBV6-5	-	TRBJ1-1	TGTGCCAGCAGCTACCAATCGCGAGCTTTCTTT	CASSYQSRAFF
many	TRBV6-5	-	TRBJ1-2	TGTGCCAGCAGTACGACAGGATTGGGCCCAGACTATGGCTACACCTTC	CASSTTGLGPDYGYTF
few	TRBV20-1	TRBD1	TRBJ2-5	TGCAGTGCTAGGGACAGACAGGGAAAAGAGACCCAGTACTTC	CSARDRQGKETQYF
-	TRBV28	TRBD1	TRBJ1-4	TGTGCCAACTCGAGGGGGCCGCCTAATGAAAAACTGTTTTTT	CANSRGPPNEKLFF